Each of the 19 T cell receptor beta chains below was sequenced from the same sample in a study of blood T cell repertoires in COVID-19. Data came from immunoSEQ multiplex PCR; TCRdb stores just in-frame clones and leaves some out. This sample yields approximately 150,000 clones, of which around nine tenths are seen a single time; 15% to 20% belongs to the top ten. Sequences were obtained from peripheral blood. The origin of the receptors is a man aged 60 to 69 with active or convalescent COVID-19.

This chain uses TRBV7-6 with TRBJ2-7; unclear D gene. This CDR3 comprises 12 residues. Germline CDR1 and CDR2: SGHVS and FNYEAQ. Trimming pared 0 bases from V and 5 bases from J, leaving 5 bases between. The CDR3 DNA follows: TGTGCCAGCAGCTTAGCCAGGCACGAGCAGTACTTC. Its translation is CASSLARHEQYF. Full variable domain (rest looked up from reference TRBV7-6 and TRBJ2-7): GAGVSQSPRYKVTKRGQDVALRCDPISGHVSLYWYRQALGQGPEFLTYFNYEAQQDKSGLPNDRFSAERPEGSISTLTIQRTEQRDSAMYRCASSLARHEQYFGPGTRLTVT.

CDR3 DNA sequence: TGTGCCAGCAGCTTACTCGGTACGGGACAGACCTCTGGAAACACCATATATTTT. Translation gives CASSLLGTGQTSGNTIYF. This chain joins TRBV11-2 and TRBJ1-3; 7 bases agree with TRBD1. Trimming removed 2 bases from V and 0 bases from J; junction bases left unmatched: 10. This CDR3 contains 18 residues. In germline, CDR1 is SGHAT, CDR2 FQNNGV.

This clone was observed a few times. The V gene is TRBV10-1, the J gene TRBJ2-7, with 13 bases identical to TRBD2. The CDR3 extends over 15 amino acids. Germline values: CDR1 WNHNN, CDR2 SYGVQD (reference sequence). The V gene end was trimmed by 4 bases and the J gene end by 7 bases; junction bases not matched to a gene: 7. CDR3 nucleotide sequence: TGCGCCAGCAGTGTCCGGACTAGCGGGAGCGGTGAGCAGTACTTC. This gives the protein CASSVRTSGSGEQYF.

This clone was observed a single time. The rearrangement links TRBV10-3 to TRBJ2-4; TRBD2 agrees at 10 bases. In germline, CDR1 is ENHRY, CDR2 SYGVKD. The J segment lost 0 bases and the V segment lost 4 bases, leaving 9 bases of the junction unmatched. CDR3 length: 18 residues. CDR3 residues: CAISGTSGGPLAKNIQYF. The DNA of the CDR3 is TGTGCCATCAGTGGGACTAGCGGAGGGCCCTTAGCCAAAAACATTCAGTACTTC.

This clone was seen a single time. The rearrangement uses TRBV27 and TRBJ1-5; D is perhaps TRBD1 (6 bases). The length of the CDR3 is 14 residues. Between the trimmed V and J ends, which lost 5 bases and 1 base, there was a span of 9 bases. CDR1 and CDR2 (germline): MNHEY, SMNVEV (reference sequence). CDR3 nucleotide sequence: TGTGCCAGCAGTCTAACAGGGAGCAATCAGCCCCAGCATTTT. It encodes CASSLTGSNQPQHF.

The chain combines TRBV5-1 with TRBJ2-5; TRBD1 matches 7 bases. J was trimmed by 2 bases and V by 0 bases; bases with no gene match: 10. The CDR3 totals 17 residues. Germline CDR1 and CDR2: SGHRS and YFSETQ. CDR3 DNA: TGCGCCAGCAGCTTGGGTGACAGGGCAGGTCCTCAAGAGACCCAGTACTTC. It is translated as CASSLGDRAGPQETQYF.

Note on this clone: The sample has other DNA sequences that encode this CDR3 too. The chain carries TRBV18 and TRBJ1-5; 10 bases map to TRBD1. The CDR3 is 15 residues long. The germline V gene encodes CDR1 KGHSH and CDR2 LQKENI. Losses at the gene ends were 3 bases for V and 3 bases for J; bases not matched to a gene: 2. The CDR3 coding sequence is TGTGCCAGCTCACCTGGACAGGGGGACAATCAGCCCCAGCATTTT. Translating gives CASSPGQGDNQPQHF.

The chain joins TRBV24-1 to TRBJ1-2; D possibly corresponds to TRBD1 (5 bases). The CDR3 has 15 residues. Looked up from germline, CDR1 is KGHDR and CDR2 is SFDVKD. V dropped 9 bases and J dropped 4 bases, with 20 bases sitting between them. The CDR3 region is CATPSIPTELYGYTF. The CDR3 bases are TGTGCCACCCCGTCAATCCCGACAGAACTCTATGGCTACACCTTC.

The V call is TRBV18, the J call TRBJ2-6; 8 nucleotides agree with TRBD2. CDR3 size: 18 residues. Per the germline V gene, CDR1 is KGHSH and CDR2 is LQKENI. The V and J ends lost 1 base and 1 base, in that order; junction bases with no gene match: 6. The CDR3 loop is CASSPRAGDGSGANVLTF. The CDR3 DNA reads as TGTGCCAGCTCACCACGAGCGGGGGATGGGTCTGGGGCCAACGTCCTGACTTTC.

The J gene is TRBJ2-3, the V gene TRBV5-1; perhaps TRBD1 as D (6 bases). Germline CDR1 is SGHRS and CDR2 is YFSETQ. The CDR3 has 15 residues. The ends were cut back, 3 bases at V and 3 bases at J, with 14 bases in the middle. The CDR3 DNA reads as TGCGCCAGCAGCTCAACGACAGGACGAACAGATACGCAGTATTTT. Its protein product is CASSSTTGRTDTQYF.

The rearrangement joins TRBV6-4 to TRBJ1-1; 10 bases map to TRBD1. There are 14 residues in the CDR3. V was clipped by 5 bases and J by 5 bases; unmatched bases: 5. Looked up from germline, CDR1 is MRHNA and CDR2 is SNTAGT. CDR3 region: CASSPGQGWTEAFF. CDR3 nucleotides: TGTGCCAGCAGTCCGGGACAGGGGTGGACTGAAGCTTTCTTT.

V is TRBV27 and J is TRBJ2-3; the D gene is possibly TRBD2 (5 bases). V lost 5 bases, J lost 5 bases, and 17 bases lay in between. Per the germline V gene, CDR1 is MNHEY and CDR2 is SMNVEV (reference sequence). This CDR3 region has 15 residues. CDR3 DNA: TGTGCCAGCAGTCGTCGGGGTATGAGAGGAGATACGCAGTATTTT. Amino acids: CASSRRGMRGDTQYF.

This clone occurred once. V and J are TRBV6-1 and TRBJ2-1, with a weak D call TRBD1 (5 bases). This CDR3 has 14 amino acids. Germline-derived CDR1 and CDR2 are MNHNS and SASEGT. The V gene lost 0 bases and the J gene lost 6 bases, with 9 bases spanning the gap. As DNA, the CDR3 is TGTGCCAGCAGTGAAGCGCAGGGATTCAATGAGCAGTTCTTC. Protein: CASSEAQGFNEQFF.

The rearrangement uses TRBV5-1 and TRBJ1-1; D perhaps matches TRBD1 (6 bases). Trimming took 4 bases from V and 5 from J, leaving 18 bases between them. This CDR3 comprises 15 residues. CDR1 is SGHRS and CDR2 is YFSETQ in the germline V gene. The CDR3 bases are TGCGCCAGCAGCGTTCGACGGGGGGCCGGGACTGAAGCTTTCTTT. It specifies CASSVRRGAGTEAFF.

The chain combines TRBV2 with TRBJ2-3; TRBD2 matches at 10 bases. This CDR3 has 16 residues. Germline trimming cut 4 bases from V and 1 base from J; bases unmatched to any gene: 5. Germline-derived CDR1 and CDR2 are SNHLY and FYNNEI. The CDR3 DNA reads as TGTGCCAGCAGTGTAAGGCTAGCGGGGGGCACAGATACGCAGTATTTT. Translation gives CASSVRLAGGTDTQYF.

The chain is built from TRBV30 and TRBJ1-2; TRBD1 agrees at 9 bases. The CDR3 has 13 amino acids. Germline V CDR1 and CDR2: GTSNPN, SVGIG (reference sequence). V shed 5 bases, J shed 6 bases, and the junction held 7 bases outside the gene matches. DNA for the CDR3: TGTGCCTGGGCGGACAGGGGAAGTGATGGCTACACCTTC. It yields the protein CAWADRGSDGYTF.

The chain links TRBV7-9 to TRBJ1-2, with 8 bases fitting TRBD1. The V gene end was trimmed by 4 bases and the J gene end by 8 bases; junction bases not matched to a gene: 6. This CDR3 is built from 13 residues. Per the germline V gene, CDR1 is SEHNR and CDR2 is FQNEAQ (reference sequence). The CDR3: CASSSRRGQGYTF. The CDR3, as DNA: TGTGCCAGCAGCTCACGCAGGGGGCAAGGCTACACCTTC. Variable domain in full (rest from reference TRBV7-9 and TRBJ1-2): DTGVSQNPRHKITKRGQNVTFRCDPISEHNRLYWYRQTLGQGPEFLTYFQNEAQLEKSRLLSDRFSAERPKGSFSTLEIQRTEQGDSAMYLCASSSRRGQGYTFGSGTRLTVV.

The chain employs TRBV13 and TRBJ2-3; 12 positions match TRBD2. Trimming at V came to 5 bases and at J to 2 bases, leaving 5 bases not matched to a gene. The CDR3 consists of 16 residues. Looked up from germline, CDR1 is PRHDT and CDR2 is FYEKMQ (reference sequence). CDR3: CASSALAGGNTDTQYF. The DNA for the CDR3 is TGTGCCAGCAGCGCCCTAGCGGGAGGGAACACAGATACGCAGTATTTT.

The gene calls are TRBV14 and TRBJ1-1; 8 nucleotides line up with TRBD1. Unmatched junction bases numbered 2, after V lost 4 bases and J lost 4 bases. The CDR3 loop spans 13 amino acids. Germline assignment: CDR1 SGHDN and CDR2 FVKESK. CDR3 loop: CASSPTGATEAFF. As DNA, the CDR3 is TGTGCCAGCAGCCCGACAGGGGCCACTGAAGCTTTCTTT.